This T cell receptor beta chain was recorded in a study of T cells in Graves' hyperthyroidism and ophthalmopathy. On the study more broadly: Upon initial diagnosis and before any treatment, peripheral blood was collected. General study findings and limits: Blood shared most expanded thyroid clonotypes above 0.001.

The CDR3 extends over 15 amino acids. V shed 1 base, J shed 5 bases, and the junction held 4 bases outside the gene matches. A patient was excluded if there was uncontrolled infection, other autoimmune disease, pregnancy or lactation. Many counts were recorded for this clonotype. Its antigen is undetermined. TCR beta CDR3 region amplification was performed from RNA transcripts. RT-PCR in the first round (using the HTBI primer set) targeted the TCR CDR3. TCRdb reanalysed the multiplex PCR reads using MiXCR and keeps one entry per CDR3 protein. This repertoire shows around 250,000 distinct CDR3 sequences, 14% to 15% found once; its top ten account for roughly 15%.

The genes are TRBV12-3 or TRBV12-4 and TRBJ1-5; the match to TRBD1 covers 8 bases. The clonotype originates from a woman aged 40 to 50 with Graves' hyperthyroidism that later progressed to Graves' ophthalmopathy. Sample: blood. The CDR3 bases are TGTGCCAGCAGTTTAGGGGGACAGGAATATCAGCCCCAGCATTTT. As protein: CASSLGGQEYQPQHF.